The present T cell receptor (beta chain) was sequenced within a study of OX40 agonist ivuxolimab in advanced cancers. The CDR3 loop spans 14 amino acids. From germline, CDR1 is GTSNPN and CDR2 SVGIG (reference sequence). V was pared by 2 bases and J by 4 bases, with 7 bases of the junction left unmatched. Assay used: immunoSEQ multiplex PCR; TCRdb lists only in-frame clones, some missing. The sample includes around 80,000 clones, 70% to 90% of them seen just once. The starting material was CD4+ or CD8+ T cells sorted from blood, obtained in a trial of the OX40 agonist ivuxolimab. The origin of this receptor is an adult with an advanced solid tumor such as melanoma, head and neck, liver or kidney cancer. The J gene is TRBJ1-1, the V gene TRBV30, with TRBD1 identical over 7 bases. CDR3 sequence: CAWSLDRVITEAFF. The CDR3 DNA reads TGTGCCTGGAGTCTCGACAGGGTAATCACTGAAGCTTTCTTT.